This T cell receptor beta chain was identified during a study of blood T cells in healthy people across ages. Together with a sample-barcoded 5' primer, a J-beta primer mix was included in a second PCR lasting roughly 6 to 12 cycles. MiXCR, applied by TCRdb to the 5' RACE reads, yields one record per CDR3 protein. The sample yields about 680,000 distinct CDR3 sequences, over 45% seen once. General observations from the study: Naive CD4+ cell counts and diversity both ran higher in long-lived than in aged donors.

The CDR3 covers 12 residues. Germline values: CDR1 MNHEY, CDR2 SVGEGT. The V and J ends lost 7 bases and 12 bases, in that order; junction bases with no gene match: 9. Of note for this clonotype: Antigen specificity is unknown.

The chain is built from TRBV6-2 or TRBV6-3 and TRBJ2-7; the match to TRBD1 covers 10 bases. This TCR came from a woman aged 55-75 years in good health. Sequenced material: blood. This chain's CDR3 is CASTTRGQGMYF. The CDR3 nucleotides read TGTGCCAGCACAACTCGGGGACAGGGGATGTACTTC.